The subject of this entry is one TCR beta chain. Some clones are missing from TCRdb's copy, which holds only in-frame ones; the method was immunoSEQ multiplex PCR. The sample carries 90,000 to 120,000 clones, around 90% recorded once. These data belong to a study of T cell changes during pregnancy in multiple sclerosis. The germline V and J ends were trimmed by 2 bases and 0 bases, with 9 bases remaining between them. Germline V gene sequence: CDR1 SGDLS, CDR2 YYNGEE. The CDR3 consists of 14 residues. The chain carries TRBV9 and TRBJ2-7; tentative D call: TRBD2 (5 bases). The starting material was peripheral blood, obtained in the third trimester of pregnancy. The TCR originated in a female donor in good health, enrolled as a control in a pregnancy study. In DNA, the CDR3 is TGTGCCAGCAGCGTCGACGGACTCTCCTACGAGCAGTACTTC. Its translation: CASSVDGLSYEQYF.